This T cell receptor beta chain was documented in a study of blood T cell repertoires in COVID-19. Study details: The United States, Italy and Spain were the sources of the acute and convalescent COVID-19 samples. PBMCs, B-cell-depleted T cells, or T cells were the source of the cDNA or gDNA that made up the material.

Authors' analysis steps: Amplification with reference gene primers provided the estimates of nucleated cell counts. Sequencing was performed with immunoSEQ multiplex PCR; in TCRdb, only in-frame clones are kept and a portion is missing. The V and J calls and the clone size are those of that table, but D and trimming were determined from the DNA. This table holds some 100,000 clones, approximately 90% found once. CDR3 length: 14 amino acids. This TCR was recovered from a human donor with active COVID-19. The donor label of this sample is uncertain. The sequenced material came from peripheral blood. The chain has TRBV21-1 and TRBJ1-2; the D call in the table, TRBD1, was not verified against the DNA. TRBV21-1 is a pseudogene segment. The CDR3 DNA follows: TGTGCCAGCAACCCCCTGGACAGTAACTATGGCTACACCTTC. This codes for CASNPLDSNYGYTF.